A selection of T cell receptor beta chains follows, all from one sample in a study of T-cell reconstitution after alpha-beta-depleted transplantation in children. TCRdb itself ran the PCR reads through MiXCR, one entry per CDR3 protein. Of 230,000 or so distinct CDR3 sequences in the sample, 9.7% were seen once. Source: PBMCs from the stem cell graft donor, taken from the stem cell graft. These receptors originate from a human donor who donated a stem cell graft to a child with SCID. Each CDR3 is given with its conserved first and last residue. The D gene is left open where the match is weak. Only part of the rows carry a size: once, few, many, or a class if the clone is expanded.

V	size	D	J	CDR3	DNA
TRBV29-1	-	TRBD2	TRBJ2-3	CSVATSGGPDTQYF	TGCAGCGTGGCGACTAGCGGGGGGCCAGATACGCAGTATTTT
TRBV28	few	TRBD1	TRBJ2-7	CASEGSFPTTGERTGSYEQYF	TGTGCCAGCGAGGGGTCTTTTCCTACCACAGGGGAACGGACAGGCTCCTACGAGCAGTACTTC
TRBV5-1	many	TRBD1	TRBJ2-1	CASSLVSGQGHNEQFF	TGCGCCAGCAGCTTGGTGTCGGGACAGGGCCACAATGAGCAGTTCTTC
TRBV7-9	few	-	TRBJ1-2	CASSPQGVYGYTF	TGTGCCAGCAGCCCACAGGGAGTGTATGGCTACACCTTC
TRBV7-6	once	-	TRBJ2-2	CASSLLVDGGELSF	TGTGCCAGCAGCTTATTGGTAGACGGCGGGGAGCTGTCTTTT
TRBV7-9	many	-	TRBJ1-4	CASSFDGREEKLFF	TGTGCCAGCAGCTTCGACGGCCGCGAGGAAAAACTGTTTTTT
TRBV2	many	-	TRBJ2-2	CASSELSSSNLNTGELFF	TGTGCCAGCAGTGAATTATCCTCGTCAAACCTGAACACCGGGGAGCTGTTTTTT
TRBV12-3/TRBV12-4	many	-	TRBJ2-3	CASRPTSTDTQYF	TGTGCCAGCAGACCAACTAGCACAGATACGCAGTATTTT
TRBV7-7	many	-	TRBJ2-7	CASSLDWGGEQYF	TGTGCCAGCAGCTTAGATTGGGGCGGCGAGCAGTACTTC
TRBV5-1	many	-	TRBJ1-2	CASSLNRATNYGYTF	TGCGCCAGCAGCTTGAACAGGGCGACTAACTATGGCTACACCTTC
TRBV2	many	-	TRBJ2-1	CASSVGTGGIPYNEQFF	TGTGCCAGCAGCGTCGGGACTGGCGGTATCCCCTACAATGAGCAGTTCTTC
TRBV12-3/TRBV12-4	many	-	TRBJ1-2	CASSLVAGDANYGYTF	TGTGCCAGCAGTTTAGTTGCCGGGGACGCTAACTATGGCTACACCTTC
TRBV6-5	many	TRBD1	TRBJ1-5	CASSYAGQPDEYSNQPQHF	TGTGCCAGCAGTTACGCGGGACAGCCAGATGAATATAGCAATCAGCCCCAGCATTTT
TRBV7-9	many	-	TRBJ1-2	CASSVTATFGYGYTF	TGTGCCAGCAGCGTGACAGCAACCTTTGGGTATGGCTACACCTTC
TRBV20-1	many	TRBD1	TRBJ1-2	CSVSGQGVYGYTF	TGCAGTGTCAGCGGTCAGGGGGTCTATGGCTACACCTTC
TRBV12-3/TRBV12-4	many	-	TRBJ1-2	CASRRGEWDYGYTF	TGTGCCAGCCGCCGGGGGGAGTGGGACTATGGCTACACCTTC
TRBV28	many	TRBD1	TRBJ2-3	CASSPGGRGTQYF	TGTGCCAGCAGCCCAGGGGGTCGAGGTACGCAGTATTTT
TRBV6-1	many	-	TRBJ1-3	CASISYTIGNTIYF	TGTGCCAGCATCTCTTATACGATCGGAAACACCATATATTTT
TRBV2	many	TRBD1	TRBJ2-7	CASSLRWDSEQYF	TGTGCCAGCAGCCTAAGATGGGACAGCGAGCAGTACTTC
TRBV5-1	-	-	TRBJ2-3	CASSPGPRTDTQYF	TGCGCCAGCAGCCCGGGACCGCGCACAGATACGCAGTATTTT
TRBV20-1	many	TRBD1	TRBJ2-7	CSASRSQGAYEQYF	TGCAGTGCTAGTAGGTCCCAGGGGGCCTACGAGCAGTACTTC
TRBV2	many	TRBD2	TRBJ2-1	CARTLGTASGEGNEQFF	TGTGCCAGGACCTTGGGGACGGCTAGCGGGGAGGGCAATGAGCAGTTCTTC
TRBV6-6	once	-	TRBJ1-2	CASSYGDSYGYTF	TGTGCCAGCAGTTACGGCGACAGTTATGGCTACACCTTC